A selection of T cell receptor beta chains follows, all from one sample in a study of blood T cell repertoires in COVID-19. TCRdb's copy holds only in-frame clones and misses some; the assay was immunoSEQ multiplex PCR. The sample contains about 140,000 clones, roughly four fifths of which appear only once. Sequencing was carried out using peripheral blood. The origin of the receptors is a human donor in a cohort sampled during active COVID-19. Both conserved end residues are part of each CDR3. Clone size is not always given. Where it is, it says once, few, many or a class for expanded clones.

j_call: TRBJ2-7; v_call: TRBV7-8; clone_size: NA; cdr3_aa: CASSPRTGGRYEQYF
j_call: TRBJ2-1; v_call: TRBV1; clone_size: NA; cdr3_aa: CTSSQNLATYNEQFF
j_call: TRBJ2-5; v_call: TRBV6-6; clone_size: NA; cdr3_aa: CASSGLAGAPGTQYF
j_call: TRBJ2-5; v_call: TRBV4-3; clone_size: NA; cdr3_aa: CASSQGGGNQETQYF
j_call: TRBJ2-5; v_call: TRBV12-5; clone_size: NA; cdr3_aa: CASGSSGNQETQYF
j_call: TRBJ1-2; v_call: TRBV30; clone_size: NA; cdr3_aa: CAWSSGGGYGYTF
j_call: TRBJ2-3; v_call: TRBV24-1; clone_size: NA; cdr3_aa: CATSEAGAGTDTQYF
j_call: TRBJ2-2; v_call: TRBV6-6; clone_size: few; cdr3_aa: CASTSSTGELFF
j_call: TRBJ2-3; v_call: TRBV14; clone_size: NA; cdr3_aa: CASSQGFSRGRTDTQYF
j_call: TRBJ2-2; v_call: TRBV7-3; clone_size: NA; cdr3_aa: CASSSGPGAGELFF
j_call: TRBJ1-2; v_call: TRBV30; clone_size: NA; cdr3_aa: CACEWNYGYTF
j_call: TRBJ2-1; v_call: TRBV6-5; clone_size: NA; cdr3_aa: CASRPLEQYNEQFF
j_call: TRBJ2-1; v_call: TRBV5-1; clone_size: NA; cdr3_aa: CASSLRQGARNEQFF
j_call: TRBJ2-6; v_call: TRBV9; clone_size: NA; cdr3_aa: CASSVVGQGVTGANVLTF
j_call: TRBJ2-1; v_call: TRBV24-1; clone_size: NA; cdr3_aa: CATSSSDAGAGEQFF
j_call: TRBJ2-1; v_call: TRBV28; clone_size: NA; cdr3_aa: CASSLWDYYNEQFF
j_call: TRBJ1-1; v_call: TRBV7-9; clone_size: NA; cdr3_aa: CASCRRSHRGLTDTEAFF
j_call: TRBJ2-2; v_call: TRBV5-6; clone_size: NA; cdr3_aa: CASSWGVAVNTGELFF
j_call: TRBJ2-5; v_call: TRBV4-2; clone_size: NA; cdr3_aa: CASSHQQGTPETQYF
j_call: TRBJ1-4; v_call: TRBV19; clone_size: NA; cdr3_aa: CASSAGTGGRGEKLFF
j_call: TRBJ2-3; v_call: TRBV28; clone_size: few; cdr3_aa: CASSETGVSTDTQYF
j_call: TRBJ2-7; v_call: TRBV5-8; clone_size: NA; cdr3_aa: CASTYRSSYEQYF
j_call: TRBJ1-3; v_call: TRBV28; clone_size: NA; cdr3_aa: CASSYERGLVGNTIYF
j_call: TRBJ1-1; v_call: TRBV7-3; clone_size: once; cdr3_aa: CASSYGGMDTEAFF